Sequencing of this T cell receptor beta chain was carried out in a study of T cell responses to AZD1222 COVID-19 vaccine. To note about this clone: What it recognizes is unknown.

Findings and limits, study-wide: Baseline serostatus was positive in only a handful of AZD1222 recipients.

Germline values: CDR1 ENHRY, CDR2 SYGVKD. Trimming took 3 bases from V and 4 from J, leaving 9 bases between them. The CDR3 consists of 13 residues. Some clones are missing from TCRdb's copy, which holds only in-frame ones; the method was immunoSEQ multiplex PCR. The data show roughly 140,000 clones, about 93% seen once. Sequenced material: peripheral blood, taken on day 0 of AZD1222 vaccination. The receptor was derived from an adult in good health. The chain combines TRBV10-3 with TRBJ1-1, with D perhaps matching TRBD1 (5 bases). The CDR3 reads CAISEQAGTEAFF. The CDR3, as DNA: TGTGCCATCAGTGAACAGGCGGGCACTGAAGCTTTCTTT.